The clone carrying this T cell receptor beta chain was seen at least ten times. The CDR3 has 15 residues. Trimming cost V 2 bases and J 1 base; bases outside gene matches: 3. The germline gives CDR1 SQVTM, CDR2 ANQGSEA. TCRdb reanalysed the 5' RACE reads using MiXCR and keeps one entry per CDR3 protein. The sample carries about 46,000 distinct CDR3 sequences, almost 5.5% recorded once. This sample was included in a study of early T cells in non-severe SARS-CoV-2 infection. The chain carries TRBV29-1 and TRBJ2-1; TRBD2 agrees at 9 bases. The clonotype comes from an adult who was a healthcare worker with PCR-confirmed SARS-CoV-2 infection or an uninfected control (not recorded which). Sequenced here: whole blood, sampled at baseline. This CDR3 is CSVELSGSSYNEQFF. The CDR3 DNA is TGCAGCGTTGAACTTAGCGGGAGTTCCTACAATGAGCAGTTCTTC.